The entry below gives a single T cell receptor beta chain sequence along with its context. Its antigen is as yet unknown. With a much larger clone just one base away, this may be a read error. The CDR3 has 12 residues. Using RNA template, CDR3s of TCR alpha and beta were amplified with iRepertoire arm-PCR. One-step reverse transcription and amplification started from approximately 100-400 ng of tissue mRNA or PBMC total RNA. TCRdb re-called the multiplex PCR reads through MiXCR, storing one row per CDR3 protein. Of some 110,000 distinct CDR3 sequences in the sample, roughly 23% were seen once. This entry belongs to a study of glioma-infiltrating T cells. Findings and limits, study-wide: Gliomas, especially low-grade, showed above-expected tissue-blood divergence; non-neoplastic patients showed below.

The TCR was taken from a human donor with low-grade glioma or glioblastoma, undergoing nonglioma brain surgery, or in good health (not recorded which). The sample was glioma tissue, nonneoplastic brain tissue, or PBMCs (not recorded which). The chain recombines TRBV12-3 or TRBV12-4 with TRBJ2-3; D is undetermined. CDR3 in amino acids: CASKDLADTRYF. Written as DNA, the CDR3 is TGTGCCAGCAAGGACCTGGCAGATACGCGGTATTTT.